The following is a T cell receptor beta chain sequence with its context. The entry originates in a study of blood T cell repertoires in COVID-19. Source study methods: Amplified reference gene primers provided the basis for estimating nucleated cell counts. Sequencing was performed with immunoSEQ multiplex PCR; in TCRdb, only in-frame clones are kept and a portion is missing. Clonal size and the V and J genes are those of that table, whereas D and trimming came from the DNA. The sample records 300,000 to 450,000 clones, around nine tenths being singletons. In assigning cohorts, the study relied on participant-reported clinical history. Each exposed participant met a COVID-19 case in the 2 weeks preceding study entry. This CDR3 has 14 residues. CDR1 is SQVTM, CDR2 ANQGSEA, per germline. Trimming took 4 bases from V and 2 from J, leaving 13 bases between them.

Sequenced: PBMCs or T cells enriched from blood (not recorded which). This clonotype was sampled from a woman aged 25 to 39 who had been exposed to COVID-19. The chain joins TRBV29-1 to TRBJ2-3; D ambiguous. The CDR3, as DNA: TGCAGCGTTGTTAATCTAGTGAACACAGATACGCAGTATTTT. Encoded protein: CSVVNLVNTDTQYF.